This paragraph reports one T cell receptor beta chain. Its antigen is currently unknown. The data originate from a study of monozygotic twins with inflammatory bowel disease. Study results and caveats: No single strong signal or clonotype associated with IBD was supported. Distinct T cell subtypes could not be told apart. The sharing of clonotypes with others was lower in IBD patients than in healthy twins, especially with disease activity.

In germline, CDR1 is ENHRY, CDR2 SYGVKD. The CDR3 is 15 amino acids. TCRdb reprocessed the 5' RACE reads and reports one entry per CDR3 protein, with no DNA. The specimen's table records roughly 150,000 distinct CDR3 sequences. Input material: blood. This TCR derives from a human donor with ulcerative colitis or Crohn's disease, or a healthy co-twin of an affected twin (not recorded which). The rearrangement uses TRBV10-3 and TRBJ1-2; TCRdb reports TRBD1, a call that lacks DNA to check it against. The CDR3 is CAISRTGEASYGYTF.